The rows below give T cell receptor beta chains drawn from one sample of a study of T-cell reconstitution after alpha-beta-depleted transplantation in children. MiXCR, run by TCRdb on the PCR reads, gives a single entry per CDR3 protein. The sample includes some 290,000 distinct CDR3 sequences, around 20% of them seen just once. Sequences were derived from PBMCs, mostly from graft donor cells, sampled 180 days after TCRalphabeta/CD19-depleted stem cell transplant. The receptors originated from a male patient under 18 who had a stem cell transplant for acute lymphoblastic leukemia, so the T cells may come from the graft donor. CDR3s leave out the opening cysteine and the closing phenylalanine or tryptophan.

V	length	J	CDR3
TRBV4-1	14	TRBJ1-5	ASSQDATGFNQPQH
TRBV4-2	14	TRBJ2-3	ASSPLAGGPPDTQY
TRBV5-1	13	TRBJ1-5	ASSLRGTFGQPQH
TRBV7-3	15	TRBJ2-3	ASSLMERGSFTDTQY
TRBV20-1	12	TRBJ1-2	SATSGDPSYGYT
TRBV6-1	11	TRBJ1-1	ATATGLNTEAF
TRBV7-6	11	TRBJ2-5	ASSLAEGETQY
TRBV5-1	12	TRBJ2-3	ASSERVKADTQY
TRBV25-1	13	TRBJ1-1	ASRPTGPMNTEAF
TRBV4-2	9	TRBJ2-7	ASSRTGPFG
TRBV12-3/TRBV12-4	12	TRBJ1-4	ASSLTRRSEKLF
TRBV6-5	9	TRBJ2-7	ASSYNYEQY
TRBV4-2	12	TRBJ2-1	ASSRPTDSSEQF
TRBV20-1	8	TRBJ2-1	SARPGEQF
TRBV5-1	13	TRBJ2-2	ASSAGQGPPGELF
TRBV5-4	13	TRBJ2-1	ASSFSSRKYNEQF
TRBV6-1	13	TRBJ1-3	ASSADRYSGNTIY
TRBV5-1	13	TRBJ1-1	ASSLQGPTNTEAF
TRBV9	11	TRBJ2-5	ASSADSQETQY
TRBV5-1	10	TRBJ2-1	ASSWDSVGQF
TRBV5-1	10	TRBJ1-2	ASSFRSGGYT
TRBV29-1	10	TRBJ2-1	SVRGIKDEQF
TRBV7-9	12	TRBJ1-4	ASSPFSGNEKLF
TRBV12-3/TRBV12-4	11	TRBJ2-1	ASIGSSYNEQF
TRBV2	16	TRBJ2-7	ASTRTGAALAGAYEQY
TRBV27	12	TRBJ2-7	ASSSDRGLNEQY
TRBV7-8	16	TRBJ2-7	ASSAVGGGRFLSYEQY
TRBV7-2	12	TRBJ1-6	ASSLKAGGSPLH
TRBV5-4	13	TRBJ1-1	ASTSGAEMNTEAF
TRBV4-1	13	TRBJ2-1	ASSRGAPSYNEQF
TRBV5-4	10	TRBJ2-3	ASSPDPWAQY
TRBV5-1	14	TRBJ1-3	ASSSDLSGSGNTIY
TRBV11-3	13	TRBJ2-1	ASSLEVGTGGEQF
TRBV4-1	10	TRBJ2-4	ATVGAKNIQY
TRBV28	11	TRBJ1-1	ASSFAGNTEAF
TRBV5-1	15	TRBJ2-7	ASSLVVPGLRADEQY
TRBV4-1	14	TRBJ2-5	ASSQEGPGGEQTQY
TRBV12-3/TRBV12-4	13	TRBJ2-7	ASSNLVLAGNEQY
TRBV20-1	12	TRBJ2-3	SARASGGTDTQY
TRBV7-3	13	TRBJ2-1	ASSLMLAGYNEQF
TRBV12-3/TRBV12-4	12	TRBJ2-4	ASSEQGNVNIQY
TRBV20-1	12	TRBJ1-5	SATLGQGNQPQH
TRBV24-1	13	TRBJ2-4	ATSDAALAKNIQY
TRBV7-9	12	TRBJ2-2	ATHNRDFPGELF
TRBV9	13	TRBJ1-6	ASSQRGGLNSPLH
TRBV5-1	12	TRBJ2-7	ASRGTGQRREQY
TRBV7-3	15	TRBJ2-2	ASSLRGTSGSAGELF
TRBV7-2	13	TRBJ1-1	ASSLDRDTNTEAF
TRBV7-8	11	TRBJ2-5	ASSLSGWETQY
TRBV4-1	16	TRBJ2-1	ASSQELYRLAGRYEQF
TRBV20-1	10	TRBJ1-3	SAVSSGHTIY
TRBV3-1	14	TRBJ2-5	ASSQDRARWWETQY
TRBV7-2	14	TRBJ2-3	ASSLSKRLSTDTQY
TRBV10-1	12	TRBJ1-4	ASSEDSHWGKLF
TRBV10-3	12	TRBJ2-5	AISEWTAKETQY
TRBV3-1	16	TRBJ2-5	AGRQERGEREGRETQY
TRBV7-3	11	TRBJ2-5	ASSPRAQETQY
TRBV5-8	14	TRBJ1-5	ASSLAGQGSRQPQH
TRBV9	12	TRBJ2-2	ASSVYGNTGELF